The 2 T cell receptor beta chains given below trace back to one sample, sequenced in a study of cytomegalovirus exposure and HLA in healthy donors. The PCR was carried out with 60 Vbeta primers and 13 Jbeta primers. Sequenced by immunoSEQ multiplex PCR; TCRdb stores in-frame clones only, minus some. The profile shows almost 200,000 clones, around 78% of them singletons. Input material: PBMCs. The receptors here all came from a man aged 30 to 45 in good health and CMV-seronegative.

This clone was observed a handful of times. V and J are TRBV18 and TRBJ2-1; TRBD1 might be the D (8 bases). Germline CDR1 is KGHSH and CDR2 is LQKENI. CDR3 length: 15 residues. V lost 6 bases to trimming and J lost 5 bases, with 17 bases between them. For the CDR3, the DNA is TGTGCCAGCTCCTTTAGACAGGGGACTAACAATGAGCAGTTCTTC. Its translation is CASSFRQGTNNEQFF.

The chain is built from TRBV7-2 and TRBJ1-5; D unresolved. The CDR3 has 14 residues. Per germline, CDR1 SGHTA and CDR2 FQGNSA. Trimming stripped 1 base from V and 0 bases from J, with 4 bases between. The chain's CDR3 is CASSLDSSNQPQHF. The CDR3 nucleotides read TGTGCCAGCAGCTTAGACAGTAGCAATCAGCCCCAGCATTTT.